A single T cell receptor (beta chain) is shown here with its context. At one end, the junction sequence differs from germline, possibly due to a read error. Enrollment excluded any patients with other autoimmune diseases, uncontrolled infections, pregnancy or lactation. Physicians reached a diagnosis by relying on clinical symptoms, serum thyroxine, TRAb, thyroid ultrasound and orbital computed tomography. The germline V gene encodes CDR1 SGHRS and CDR2 YFSETQ. There are 16 residues in the CDR3. The data belong to a study of Graves' ophthalmopathy and Graves' hyperthyroidism. Amplifying from RNA transcripts, the study obtained TCR beta CDR3 regions. The workflow started with a first-round RT-PCR run with HTBI primers and then moved on to a second-round multiplex PCR. MiXCR, applied by TCRdb to the multiplex PCR reads, yields one record per CDR3 protein. The sample gives 600,000 to 700,000 distinct CDR3 sequences, roughly 41% of which show up once; 2.5% to 3.5% is in the top ten.

Sequencing was carried out using peripheral blood. This chain connects TRBV5-1 to TRBJ2-7, with TRBD1 as a possible D gene (6 bases). This TCR came from an adult man with Graves' ophthalmopathy. CDR3 amino acids: CTSSYRFPDSSYEQYF. DNA of the CDR3: TGCACCAGCAGCTACCGTTTCCCGGACAGCTCCTACGAGCAGTACTTC.